These T cell receptor beta chains were read from a single sample in a study of T cells in Graves' hyperthyroidism and ophthalmopathy. MiXCR, run by TCRdb on the multiplex PCR reads, gives a single entry per CDR3 protein. Of roughly 200,000 distinct CDR3 sequences listed, about a sixth were seen once; the top ten hold roughly 44%. What was sequenced was blood. The receptors come from a man aged 35 to 55 with Graves' hyperthyroidism. CDR3s include the opening cysteine and the closing phenylalanine or tryptophan. A D gene is named only where the DNA matches it firmly. Where a row states a size, it is once, few, many or the class of an expanded clone; other rows omit it.

j_gene: TRBJ1-4
d_gene: -
v_gene: TRBV19
abundance: -
CDR3nt: TGTGCCAGTGCGGGGCCTGCAACTAATGAAAAACTGTTTTTT
CDR3aa: CASAGPATNEKLFF

j_gene: TRBJ2-7
d_gene: -
v_gene: TRBV5-1
abundance: many
CDR3nt: TGCGCCAGCAGCTTGTCTCCAGTTTTCTCCTACGAGCAGTACTTC
CDR3aa: CASSLSPVFSYEQYF

j_gene: TRBJ1-4
d_gene: -
v_gene: TRBV5-5
abundance: -
CDR3nt: TGTGCCAGCAGCTTAAGTCTTAATGAAAAACTGTTTTTT
CDR3aa: CASSLSLNEKLFF

j_gene: TRBJ2-2
d_gene: -
v_gene: TRBV5-1
abundance: many
CDR3nt: TGCGCCTCAGAGAACATGGACGGGGGGAACACCGGGGAGCTGTTTTTT
CDR3aa: CASENMDGGNTGELFF

j_gene: TRBJ2-3
d_gene: -
v_gene: TRBV30
abundance: -
CDR3nt: TGTGCCTGGAGTGTAGGGTTTAGCACAGATACGCAGTATTTT
CDR3aa: CAWSVGFSTDTQYF

j_gene: TRBJ1-4
d_gene: TRBD1
v_gene: TRBV27
abundance: many
CDR3nt: TGTGCCAGCAGTTTAGGCGGGGACAGAGTTAATGAAAAACTGTTTTTT
CDR3aa: CASSLGGDRVNEKLFF

j_gene: TRBJ2-1
d_gene: -
v_gene: TRBV10-3
abundance: many
CDR3nt: TGTGCCATCAGTGGGACGGGTTCCAATGAGCAGTTCTTC
CDR3aa: CAISGTGSNEQFF

j_gene: TRBJ2-2
d_gene: -
v_gene: TRBV18
abundance: many
CDR3nt: TGTGCCAGCTCACCGATGGCCGGCGGGGAGCTGTTTTTT
CDR3aa: CASSPMAGGELFF

j_gene: TRBJ2-2
d_gene: -
v_gene: TRBV30
abundance: many
CDR3nt: TGTGCCTGGAGTGTACAGCCGAACACCGGGGAGCTGTTTTTT
CDR3aa: CAWSVQPNTGELFF

j_gene: TRBJ1-6
d_gene: -
v_gene: TRBV28
abundance: many
CDR3nt: TGTGCCAGCAGTTTAGTGTTATCCTGGTATTCACCCCTCCACTTT
CDR3aa: CASSLVLSWYSPLHF

j_gene: TRBJ2-7
d_gene: TRBD2
v_gene: TRBV10-3
abundance: many
CDR3nt: TGTGCCATCAGTGAGTCTTTGGGACTAGCGGGGGCGTCCTACGAGCAGTACTTC
CDR3aa: CAISESLGLAGASYEQYF

j_gene: TRBJ1-2
d_gene: -
v_gene: TRBV6-1
abundance: many
CDR3nt: TGTGCCAGCAGCAGCAGGGACGGCTATGGCTACACCTTC
CDR3aa: CASSSRDGYGYTF

j_gene: TRBJ2-2
d_gene: TRBD1
v_gene: TRBV3-1
abundance: once
CDR3nt: TGTGCCAGCAGCCCCCGGGACAGATCCGGGGAGCTGTTTTTT
CDR3aa: CASSPRDRSGELFF

j_gene: TRBJ2-1
d_gene: -
v_gene: TRBV6-2/TRBV6-3
abundance: -
CDR3nt: TGTGCCAGCAGGAACTCGGGACGGGGACCCGGATCCTACAATGAGCAGTTCTTC
CDR3aa: CASRNSGRGPGSYNEQFF

j_gene: TRBJ2-7
d_gene: -
v_gene: TRBV10-1
abundance: -
CDR3nt: TGCGCCAGCAGTGAGTCAGGAAGGTACGAGCAGTACTTC
CDR3aa: CASSESGRYEQYF

j_gene: TRBJ2-1
d_gene: TRBD2
v_gene: TRBV9
abundance: many
CDR3nt: TGTGCCAGCAGCGTAGGAAGTAGCGGGGGGGCCACCTACAATGAGCAGTTCTTC
CDR3aa: CASSVGSSGGATYNEQFF

j_gene: TRBJ2-3
d_gene: -
v_gene: TRBV4-3
abundance: -
CDR3nt: TGCGCCAGCAGCCAAGATTTGTGGGGGGCGGGCACAGATACGCAGTATTTT
CDR3aa: CASSQDLWGAGTDTQYF